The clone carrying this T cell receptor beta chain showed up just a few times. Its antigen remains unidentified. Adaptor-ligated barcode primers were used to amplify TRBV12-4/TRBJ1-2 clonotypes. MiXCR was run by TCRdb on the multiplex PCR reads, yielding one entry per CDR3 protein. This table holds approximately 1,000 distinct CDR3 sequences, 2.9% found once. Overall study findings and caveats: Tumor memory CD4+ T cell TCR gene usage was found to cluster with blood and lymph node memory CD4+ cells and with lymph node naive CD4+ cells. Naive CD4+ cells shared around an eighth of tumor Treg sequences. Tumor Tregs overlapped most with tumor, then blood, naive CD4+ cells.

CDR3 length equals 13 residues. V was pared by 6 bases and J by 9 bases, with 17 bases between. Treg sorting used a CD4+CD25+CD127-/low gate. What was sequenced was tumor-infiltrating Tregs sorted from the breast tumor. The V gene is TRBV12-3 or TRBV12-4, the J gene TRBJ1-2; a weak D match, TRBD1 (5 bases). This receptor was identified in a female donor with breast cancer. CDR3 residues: CASSHGTLGSYTF. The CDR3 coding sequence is TGTGCCAGCAGCCACGGGACGCTAGGGAGCTACACCTTC.